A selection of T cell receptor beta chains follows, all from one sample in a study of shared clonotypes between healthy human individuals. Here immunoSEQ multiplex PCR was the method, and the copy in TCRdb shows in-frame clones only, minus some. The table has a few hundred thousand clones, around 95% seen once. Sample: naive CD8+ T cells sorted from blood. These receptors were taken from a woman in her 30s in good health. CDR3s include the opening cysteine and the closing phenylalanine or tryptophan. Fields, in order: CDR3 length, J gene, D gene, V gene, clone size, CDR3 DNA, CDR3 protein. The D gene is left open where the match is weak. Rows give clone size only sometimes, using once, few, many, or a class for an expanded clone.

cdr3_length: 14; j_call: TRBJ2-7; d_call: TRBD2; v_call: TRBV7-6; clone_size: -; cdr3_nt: TGTGCCAGCAGCTTCGACAAAGCGGGATACGAGCAGTACTTC; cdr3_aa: CASSFDKAGYEQYF
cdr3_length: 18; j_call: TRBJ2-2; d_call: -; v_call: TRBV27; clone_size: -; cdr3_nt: TGTGCCAGCAGTCCCCCCCCCTTGGTGGGAGTCCGAACCGGGGAGCTGTTTTTT; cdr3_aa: CASSPPPLVGVRTGELFF
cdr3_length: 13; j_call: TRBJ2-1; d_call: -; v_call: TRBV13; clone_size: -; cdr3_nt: TGTGCCAGCAGCTTCGAGACCGTCTCTGAGCAGTTCTTC; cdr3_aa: CASSFETVSEQFF
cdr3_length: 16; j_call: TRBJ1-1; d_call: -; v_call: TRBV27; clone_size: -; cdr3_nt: TGTGCCAGCAGTTTATCCCCCAAGGGCGGGGGCACTGAAGCTTTCTTT; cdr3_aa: CASSLSPKGGGTEAFF
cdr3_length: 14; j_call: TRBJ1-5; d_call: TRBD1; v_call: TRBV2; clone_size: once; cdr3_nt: TGTGCCAGCAGCAGGACAGGGGGCGACCAGCCCCAGCATTTT; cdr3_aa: CASSRTGGDQPQHF
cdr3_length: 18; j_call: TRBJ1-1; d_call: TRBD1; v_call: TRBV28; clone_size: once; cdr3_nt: TGTGCCAGCAGTTCCCTGGGGGACAGGGCGGAGGAGACCACTGAAGCTTTCTTT; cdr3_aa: CASSSLGDRAEETTEAFF
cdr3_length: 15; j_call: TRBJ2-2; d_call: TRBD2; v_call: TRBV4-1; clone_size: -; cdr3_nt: TGCGCCAGCAGCTTAGGGACTAGCGGATCCGGGGAGCTGTTTTTT; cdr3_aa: CASSLGTSGSGELFF
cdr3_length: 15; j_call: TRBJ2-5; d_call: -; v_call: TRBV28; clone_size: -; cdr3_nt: TGTGCCAGCAGTGCCCGGGACTTTCCGGAAGAGACCCAGTACTTC; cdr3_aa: CASSARDFPEETQYF
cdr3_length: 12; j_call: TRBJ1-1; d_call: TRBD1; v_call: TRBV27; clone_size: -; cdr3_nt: TGTGCCAGCAGTACATACAGGGGTGAAGCTTTCTTT; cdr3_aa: CASSTYRGEAFF
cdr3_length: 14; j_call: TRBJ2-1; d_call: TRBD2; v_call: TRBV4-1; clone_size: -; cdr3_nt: TGCGCCAGCAGCCAATGGGACTACTACAATGAGCAGTTCTTC; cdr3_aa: CASSQWDYYNEQFF
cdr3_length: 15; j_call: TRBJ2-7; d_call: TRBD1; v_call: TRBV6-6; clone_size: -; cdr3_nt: TGTGCCAGCAGACTACTTGCCGGGACAGGGGACGAGCAGTACTTC; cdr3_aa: CASRLLAGTGDEQYF
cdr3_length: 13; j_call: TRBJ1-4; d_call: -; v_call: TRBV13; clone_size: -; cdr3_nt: TGTGCCAGCAGCTTTGGGGATAATGAAAAACTGTTTTTT; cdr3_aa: CASSFGDNEKLFF
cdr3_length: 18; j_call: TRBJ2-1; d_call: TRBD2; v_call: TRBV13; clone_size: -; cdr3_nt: TGTGCCAGCAGCTTGAGTGGTGCCGGGACTATCTCCTACAATGAGCAGTTCTTC; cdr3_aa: CASSLSGAGTISYNEQFF
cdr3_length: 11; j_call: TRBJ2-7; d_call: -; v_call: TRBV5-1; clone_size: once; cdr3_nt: TGCGCCAGCAGCTTGAACCACGAGCAGTACTTC; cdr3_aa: CASSLNHEQYF
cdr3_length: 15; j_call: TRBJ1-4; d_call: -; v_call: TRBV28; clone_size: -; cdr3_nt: TGTGCCAGCAGTTTATCCCGGAGTGATAATGAAAAACTGTTTTTT; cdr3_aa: CASSLSRSDNEKLFF
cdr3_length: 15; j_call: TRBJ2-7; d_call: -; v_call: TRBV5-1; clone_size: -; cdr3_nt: TGCGCCAGCAGCTTATGGGCTAGCGAAGCCTACGAGCAGTACTTC; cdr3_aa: CASSLWASEAYEQYF